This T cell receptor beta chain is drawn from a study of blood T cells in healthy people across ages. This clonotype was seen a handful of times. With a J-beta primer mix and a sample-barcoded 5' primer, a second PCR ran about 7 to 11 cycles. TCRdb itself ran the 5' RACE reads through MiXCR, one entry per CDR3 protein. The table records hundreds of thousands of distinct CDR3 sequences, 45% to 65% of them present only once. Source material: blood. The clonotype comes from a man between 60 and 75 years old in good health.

CDR3 sequence (DNA): TGTGCCAGCAGCTCCTCAGCTGCGGGGGGATATGGCTACACCTTC. Its translation: CASSSSAAGGYGYTF. The V gene is TRBV7-2, the J gene TRBJ1-2; D perhaps matches TRBD1 (5 bases). V was pared by 4 bases and J by 5 bases, with 17 bases between. CDR3 length equals 15 residues. Germline lookup yields CDR1 SGHTA and CDR2 FQGNSA.